Presented here are 19 T cell receptor beta chains from one specimen sequenced in a study of STAT5B mutations in CD4+ large granular lymphocyte leukemia. Here immunoSEQ multiplex PCR was the method, and the copy in TCRdb shows in-frame clones only, minus some. The data hold 3,500 to 5,500 clones, with around three quarters observed a single time. Source material: PBMCs. These receptors all come from a man aged 65 to 85 with CD4+ T-cell large granular lymphocyte leukemia.

In its sample, this clone was seen a few times. The genes are TRBV28 and TRBJ1-1; D not certain. The V and J ends lost 5 bases and 4 bases respectively, with 8 bases between them. Germline lookup yields CDR1 MDHEN and CDR2 SYDVKM. CDR3 length equals 12 residues. CDR3 sequence: CASSAGITEAFF. CDR3 in DNA: TGTGCCAGCAGTGCGGGGATCACTGAAGCTTTCTTT. The full variable domain, in which reference TRBV28 and TRBJ1-1 provide the parts outside the CDR3, is DVKVTQSSRYLVKRTGEKVFLECVQDMDHENMFWYRQDPGLGLRLIYFSYDVKMKEKGDIPEGYSVSREKKERFSLILESASTNQTSMYLCASSAGITEAFFGQGTRLTVV.

This clone was found a few times. This chain uses TRBV5-5 with TRBJ2-7; tentatively, D is TRBD1 (6 bases). Trimming removed 3 bases at V and 2 bases at J, with 15 bases between. CDR1 and CDR2 (germline): SGHKS, YYEKEE (reference sequence). This CDR3 region has 15 residues. CDR3 sequence reads: CASSSKQGLPYEQYF. The CDR3 DNA follows: TGTGCCAGCAGCTCCAAACAGGGATTACCCTACGAGCAGTACTTC. The whole variable domain, remainder taken from reference TRBV5-5 and TRBJ2-7, is DAGVTQSPTHLIKTRGQQVTLRCSPISGHKSVSWYQQVLGQGPQFIFQYYEKEERGRGNFPDRFSARQFPNYSSELNVNALLLGDSALYLCASSSKQGLPYEQYFGPGTRLTVT.

This sequence joins TRBV30 and TRBJ2-5, with 7 nucleotides matching TRBD2. TRBJ2-7 matches the DNA end more closely, so the J call is doubtful. The CDR3 is 15 amino acids. Germline values: CDR1 GTSNPN, CDR2 SVGIG (reference sequence). The CDR3 loop is CAWGPGLGGSYEQYF. In DNA form, the CDR3 reads TGTGCCTGGGGTCCGGGACTCGGGGGGTCCTACGAGCAGTACTTC.

The chain joins TRBV18 to TRBJ2-5, with D tentatively TRBD1 or TRBD2 (5 bases each). The ends were cut back, 4 bases at V and 5 bases at J, with 17 bases in the middle. Germline V lookup: CDR1 KGHSH, CDR2 LQKENI. The CDR3 is made up of 15 amino acids. The CDR3 here is CASSLQAMRGETQYF. The CDR3 DNA reads TGTGCCAGCTCACTACAGGCGATGCGAGGGGAGACCCAGTACTTC.

The V gene is TRBV6-6, the J gene TRBJ2-1; D uncertain. V was shortened by 0 bases and J by 8 bases, with 11 bases between the two germline ends. From germline, CDR1 is MNHNY and CDR2 SVGAGI (reference sequence). The CDR3 runs 14 residues. The CDR3 region has the DNA TGTGCCAGCAGTTACTCCCGCCTGGCAGATGAGCAGTTCTTC. Translated: CASSYSRLADEQFF.

The V and J genes are TRBV6-4 and TRBJ2-1; D is unresolved. The CDR3 runs 13 residues. Germline V gene lookup returns CDR1 MRHNA and CDR2 SNTAGT. Trimming pared 5 bases from V and 8 bases from J, leaving 13 bases between. CDR3 residues: CASSTFGSDEQFF. The CDR3 DNA sequence: TGTGCCAGCAGTACATTCGGGTCCGATGAGCAGTTCTTC.

The count of this clone is one. V and J are TRBV6-1 and TRBJ2-5; D unclear. CDR3 size: 13 residues. The germline V gene encodes CDR1 MNHNS and CDR2 SASEGT. Trimming stripped 0 bases from V and 4 bases from J, with 6 bases between. The CDR3: CASSEARRETQYF. The CDR3 coding sequence is TGTGCCAGCAGTGAAGCTAGGAGAGAGACCCAGTACTTC.

V usage is TRBV6-1 and J usage is TRBJ1-5; D ambiguous. The CDR3 has 13 amino acids. Per the germline V gene, CDR1 is MNHNS and CDR2 is SASEGT. The V and J ends lost 5 bases and 7 bases respectively, with 12 bases between them. The CDR3 DNA sequence: TGTGCCAGCAGTTGGGGTGTCGGACAGCCCCAGCATTTT. It translates to CASSWGVGQPQHF.

Only one count was recorded for this clone. The DNA of the CDR3 is TGTGCCAGCACCCCCTCAAATAGCAATCAGCCCCAGCATTTT. Translation gives CASTPSNSNQPQHF. The rearrangement uses TRBV7-8 and TRBJ1-5, with D hard to call. CDR1 is SGHVS and CDR2 is FQNEAQ in the germline V gene. The CDR3 totals 14 residues. V dropped 7 bases and J dropped 0 bases, with 10 bases sitting between them.

The CDR3 DNA sequence: TGTGCCAGTAGTATGGGGACAGGTGGCTTGTTGTACTATGGCTACACCTTC. Protein sequence: CASSMGTGGLLYYGYTF. J is TRBJ1-2 and V is TRBV19; 8 positions match TRBD1. The V gene end was trimmed by 3 bases and the J gene end by 3 bases; junction bases not matched to a gene: 12. There are 17 residues in the CDR3. CDR1 and CDR2 (germline): LNHDA, SQIVND (reference sequence).

V gene TRBV27 combines with J gene TRBJ2-7; D ambiguous. The V end was cut by 7 bases, the J end by 2 bases, with 15 bases between. This CDR3 is 14 amino acids long. Germline values: CDR1 MNHEY, CDR2 SMNVEV (reference sequence). The CDR3 DNA reads as TGTGCCAGCACTACCCACGGCTGGGCCTACGAGCAGTACGTC. Encoded protein: CASTTHGWAYEQYV.

This clone was seen a few times. The V call is TRBV10-3, the J call TRBJ1-2, with TRBD1 matching 10 bases. CDR3 size: 13 residues. The germline V gene encodes CDR1 ENHRY and CDR2 SYGVKD. With 10 bases clipped from V and 6 bases from J, the junction kept 8 bases outside the gene matches. The CDR3 coding sequence is TGTGCCAGCTCACCGGGACAGGGGAATGGCTACACCTTC. As protein: CASSPGQGNGYTF.

This chain joins TRBV28 and TRBJ1-2; 7 positions match TRBD1. V lost 5 bases to trimming and J lost 7 bases; unmatched junction nucleotides: 13. From germline, CDR1 is MDHEN and CDR2 SYDVKM. The CDR3 is made up of 15 amino acids. In nucleotides, the CDR3 is TGTGCCAGCAGTGCTTCCCCGGGACAGACTCGTGGCTACACCTTC. Translating it yields CASSASPGQTRGYTF.

This chain uses TRBV6-1 with TRBJ1-1; 7 positions agree with TRBD1. Germline V lookup: CDR1 MNHNS, CDR2 SASEGT. With V trimmed by 6 bases and J by 8 bases, 9 bases remained unmatched. The CDR3 has 13 residues. The CDR3 is CASSPGQALEAFF. The CDR3 DNA is TGTGCCAGCAGCCCCGGACAGGCACTCGAAGCTTTCTTT.

The J gene is TRBJ2-3, the V gene TRBV19; 7 positions agree with TRBD2. Trimming cost V 5 bases and J 2 bases; bases outside gene matches: 4. There are 14 residues in the CDR3. In germline, CDR1 is LNHDA, CDR2 SQIVND (reference sequence). The CDR3: CASSGRDVTDTQYF. Written as DNA, the CDR3 is TGTGCCAGTAGTGGGAGGGACGTCACAGATACGCAGTATTTT.

This sequence joins TRBV29-1 and TRBJ1-1, with 12 bases matching TRBD1. Germline V lookup: CDR1 SQVTM, CDR2 ANQGSEA. This CDR3 region has 13 residues. The V segment lost 7 bases and the J segment 7 bases; nucleotides outside the gene matches: 7. CDR3 residues: CSAPGQGAIEAFF. CDR3 DNA: TGCAGCGCACCGGGACAGGGGGCAATTGAAGCTTTCTTT.

This clone was seen a few times. The chain is built from TRBV5-1 and TRBJ1-2; D uncertain. Trimming stripped 0 bases from V and 4 bases from J, with 16 bases between. The germline gives CDR1 SGHRS, CDR2 YFSETQ. This CDR3 comprises 16 residues. CDR3 in amino acids: CASSLAPSESGYGYTF. CDR3 DNA: TGCGCCAGCAGCTTGGCCCCTTCTGAGTCGGGCTATGGCTACACCTTC. Full variable domain (remainder filled in from reference TRBV5-1 and TRBJ1-2): KAGVTQTPRYLIKTRGQQVTLSCSPISGHRSVSWYQQTPGQGLQFLFEYFSETQRNKGNFPGRFSGRQFSNSRSEMNVSTLELGDSALYLCASSLAPSESGYGYTFGSGTRLTVV.

This clone was seen once. The V call is TRBV5-1, the J call TRBJ2-3; either TRBD1 or TRBD2 may supply D (5 bases each). The CDR3 has 17 residues. Trimming removed 0 bases at V and 2 bases at J, with 16 bases between. Germline V gives CDR1 SGHRS, CDR2 YFSETQ. CDR3 in amino acids: CASSLEGSSWDTDTQYF. The CDR3 DNA sequence: TGCGCCAGCAGCTTGGAGGGGTCTAGCTGGGACACAGATACGCAGTATTTT.

This clone came up a few times. The CDR3 here is CASSLGGMNTEAFF. CDR3 nucleotide sequence: TGTGCCAGCAGCTTGGGGGGGATGAACACTGAAGCTTTCTTT. This chain uses TRBV5-4 with TRBJ1-1; tentatively, D is TRBD1 (5 bases). Germline-derived CDR1 and CDR2 are SGHNT and YYREEE (reference sequence). There are 14 residues in the CDR3. Between the trimmed V and J ends, which lost 0 bases and 0 bases, there was a span of 6 bases.